The rows below give T cell receptor beta chains drawn from one sample of a study of blood T cell repertoires in COVID-19. Measured with immunoSEQ multiplex PCR; TCRdb has only the in-frame clones, and not every one. Seen here are about 310,000 clones, 85% to 90% observed once, and the top ten hold roughly 1%. Sequenced input: peripheral blood. These receptors originate from a woman aged 35 to 49 with COVID-19, enrolled during active disease. CDR3s include the opening cysteine and the closing phenylalanine or tryptophan. The D gene is left open where the match is weak. Size is stated for part of the rows, as once, few or many counts, or as a class when the clone is expanded.

TRBV7-3	14	TRBD1	TRBJ2-1	NA	CASSLGTGNNEQFF	TGTGCCAGCAGCTTGGGGACAGGGAACAATGAGCAGTTCTTC
TRBV28	13	NA	TRBJ2-7	NA	CASSPGRVYEQYF	TGTGCCAGCAGTCCGGGTAGAGTCTACGAGCAGTACTTC
TRBV5-1	15	NA	TRBJ1-5	NA	CASSLEAGGDQPQHF	TGCGCCAGCAGCTTGGAAGCTGGGGGCGATCAGCCCCAGCATTTT
TRBV18	15	TRBD1	TRBJ2-1	NA	CASSPGQGPYNEQFF	TGTGCCAGCTCACCGGGACAGGGACCCTACAATGAGCAGTTCTTC
TRBV6-5	15	NA	TRBJ2-7	few	CASSYSRDRTYEQYF	TGTGCCAGCAGTTACTCGCGGGACCGCACCTACGAGCAGTACTTC
TRBV30	12	TRBD1	TRBJ1-3	NA	CAGTGDGNTIYF	TGTGCCGGGACAGGGGATGGAAACACCATATATTTT
TRBV18	12	NA	TRBJ1-1	NA	CASSEAHTEAFF	TGTGCCAGCTCCGAAGCGCACACTGAAGCTTTCTTT
TRBV11-3	13	NA	TRBJ1-1	NA	CASSLFQNTEAFF	TGTGCCAGCAGCTTATTTCAGAACACTGAAGCTTTCTTT
TRBV28	16	TRBD2	TRBJ2-2	NA	CASSYSGRARTGELFF	TGTGCCAGCAGTTACAGCGGGAGGGCCCGAACCGGGGAGCTGTTTTTT
TRBV21-1	14	NA	TRBJ2-1	NA	CASSPRDRHNEQFF	TGTGCCAGCAGCCCCCGGGACAGGCACAATGAGCAGTTCTTC
TRBV10-3	19	TRBD1	TRBJ1-2	NA	CAISESLLQTGSPNYGYTF	TGTGCCATCAGTGAGTCCCTACTACAGACAGGGAGCCCTAACTATGGCTACACCTTC
TRBV6-5	13	NA	TRBJ2-7	few	CASSPTTFYEQYF	TGTGCCAGCTCTCCGACAACCTTCTACGAGCAGTACTTC
TRBV7-9	13	NA	TRBJ1-1	NA	CASSFNPAGEAFF	TGTGCCAGCAGCTTTAATCCCGCGGGTGAAGCTTTCTTT
TRBV15	18	TRBD2	TRBJ2-5	NA	CATSRGPWAGGGQETQYF	TGTGCCACCAGCAGAGGCCCTTGGGCCGGGGGGGGACAAGAGACCCAGTACTTC
TRBV7-8	13	NA	TRBJ2-5	NA	CASSPGLQETQYF	TGTGCCAGCAGCCCGGGACTCCAAGAGACCCAGTACTTC
TRBV5-6	13	NA	TRBJ1-2	few	CASSFQGHYGYTF	TGTGCCAGCAGCTTCCAGGGGCACTATGGCTACACCTTC
TRBV5-4	15	NA	TRBJ2-3	NA	CASSPDAGARGTQYF	TGTGCCAGCAGCCCTGACGCGGGGGCCCGGGGTACGCAGTATTTT
TRBV6-6	14	NA	TRBJ2-5	once	CASSYFLVQETQYF	TGTGCCAGCAGTTACTTCCTTGTTCAAGAGACCCAGTACTTC
TRBV19	17	TRBD2	TRBJ2-2	NA	CASSIDRTSGRGGELFF	TGTGCCAGTAGTATAGATCGGACTAGCGGGAGGGGCGGGGAGCTGTTTTTT
TRBV18	16	NA	TRBJ2-3	once	CASSPPSGRNTDTQYF	TGTGCCAGCTCACCACCGTCGGGTCGGAACACAGATACGCAGTATTTT
TRBV4-1	13	TRBD2	TRBJ2-1	NA	CASSQFSGGEQFF	TGCGCCAGCAGCCAATTCTCCGGGGGGGAGCAGTTCTTC
TRBV6-2/TRBV6-3	14	NA	TRBJ2-3	NA	CASIPDSNTDTQYF	TGTGCCAGCATCCCGGACAGCAACACAGATACGCAGTATTTT
TRBV27	11	TRBD1	TRBJ1-2	NA	CATGQGAGYTF	TGTGCCACCGGACAGGGGGCAGGCTACACCTTC
TRBV27	15	TRBD1	TRBJ2-7	once	CASSFRTGARNEQYF	TGTGCCAGCAGTTTTAGGACAGGGGCAAGGAACGAGCAGTACTTC
TRBV28	14	TRBD1	TRBJ1-1	few	CASNGQGWYTEAFF	TGTGCCAGCAACGGACAGGGGTGGTACACTGAAGCTTTCTTT
TRBV3-1/TRBV3-2	13	NA	TRBJ2-7	NA	CASSQGGASEQYF	TGTGCCAGCAGCCAAGGTGGAGCCTCCGAGCAGTACTTC
TRBV29-1	13	NA	TRBJ1-1	NA	CSVYGGGNTEAFF	TGCAGCGTTTATGGGGGCGGGAACACTGAAGCTTTCTTT
TRBV15	13	NA	TRBJ2-5	few	CATSRTGEETQYF	TGTGCCACCAGCCGCACGGGGGAAGAGACCCAGTACTTC
TRBV9	17	TRBD1	TRBJ2-1	once	CASSPRPGGQTYNEQFF	TGTGCCAGCAGCCCCCGACCTGGGGGACAGACCTACAATGAGCAGTTCTTC
TRBV6-4	17	NA	TRBJ1-3	NA	CASSDTYGRASGNTIYF	TGTGCCAGCAGTGACACCTACGGTCGAGCTTCTGGAAACACCATATATTTT
TRBV7-8	15	TRBD1	TRBJ1-5	NA	CASSQGVGSNQPQHF	TGTGCCAGCAGCCAGGGGGTAGGGAGCAATCAGCCCCAGCATTTT
TRBV28	15	TRBD1	TRBJ1-3	NA	CASSLQGWSGNTIYF	TGTGCCAGCAGCCTACAGGGGTGGTCTGGAAACACCATATATTTT
TRBV3-1/TRBV3-2	14	NA	TRBJ2-3	once	CASSQAGAGDTQYF	TGTGCCAGCAGCCAAGCCGGAGCCGGGGATACGCAGTATTTT
TRBV27	13	NA	TRBJ1-2	NA	CASSLMNRYGYTF	TGTGCCAGCAGTTTAATGAACAGGTATGGCTACACCTTC
TRBV4-3	16	TRBD1	TRBJ2-2	NA	CASSLDRGVVTGELFF	TGCGCCAGCAGCCTTGACAGGGGGGTTGTCACCGGGGAGCTGTTTTTT
TRBV28	14	TRBD1	TRBJ1-5	NA	CASSHNRGGQPQHF	TGTGCCAGCAGCCATAACAGGGGAGGCCAGCCCCAGCATTTT
TRBV6-5	13	NA	TRBJ1-2	NA	CASRINIAYGYTF	TGTGCCAGCAGGATCAATATAGCCTATGGCTACACCTTC
TRBV7-6	12	NA	TRBJ2-7	NA	CASSSEGYEQYF	TGTGCCAGCAGCTCGGAGGGTTACGAGCAGTACTTC
TRBV3-1/TRBV3-2	17	NA	TRBJ2-5	NA	CASSLPRSQGGEETQYF	TGTGCCAGCAGCCTTCCACGTTCACAGGGTGGTGAGGAGACCCAGTACTTC
TRBV29-1	14	NA	TRBJ2-5	NA	CSGGLVLGHETQYF	TGCAGCGGAGGTTTGGTTCTGGGACACGAGACCCAGTACTTC
TRBV30	15	NA	TRBJ1-6	NA	CAWRPRFSPHSPLHF	TGTGCCTGGAGGCCCCGATTCAGTCCCCATTCACCCCTCCACTTT
TRBV30	14	NA	TRBJ1-5	NA	CAWSVVRGNQPQHF	TGTGCCTGGAGTGTGGTCAGGGGCAATCAGCCCCAGCATTTT
TRBV5-1	17	NA	TRBJ2-3	NA	CASSVEGATLSTDTQYF	TGCGCCAGCAGCGTGGAGGGGGCTACCCTATCGACAGATACGCAGTATTTT
TRBV29-1	12	NA	TRBJ1-1	few	CSVDLGVTEAFF	TGCAGCGTCGATCTAGGGGTAACTGAAGCTTTCTTT
TRBV4-1	17	NA	TRBJ2-1	NA	CASSQSPGRTSLQREFF	TGCGCCAGCAGCCAGTCACCCGGGCGAACTAGCCTCCAGAGGGAGTTCTTC
TRBV7-9	13	NA	TRBJ2-1	once	CASSFQLSHEQFF	TGTGCCAGCAGCTTCCAACTAAGTCATGAGCAGTTCTTC
TRBV5-6	14	TRBD2	TRBJ2-1	NA	CASSPSGGYNEQFF	TGTGCCAGCAGCCCGTCGGGGGGCTACAATGAGCAGTTCTTC
TRBV28	14	TRBD1	TRBJ1-1	NA	CASRGQGANTEAFF	TGTGCCAGCAGGGGACAGGGGGCAAACACTGAAGCTTTCTTT
TRBV29-1	15	TRBD1	TRBJ2-5	NA	CSVEPAIGGMQTQYF	TGCAGCGTTGAACCAGCGATAGGGGGCATGCAGACCCAGTACTTC
TRBV28	14	NA	TRBJ1-4	NA	CASRWGRANEKLFF	TGTGCCAGCCGTTGGGGGAGGGCTAATGAAAAACTGTTTTTT
TRBV27	15	TRBD1	TRBJ1-1	NA	CASSLFVGQGTEAFF	TGTGCCAGCAGTTTATTCGTCGGACAGGGGACTGAAGCTTTCTTT
TRBV3-1/TRBV3-2	16	NA	TRBJ2-3	NA	CASSQECVLGRDTQYF	TGTGCCAGCAGCCAAGAATGCGTACTAGGCAGAGATACGCAGTATTTT
TRBV29-1	13	NA	TRBJ2-7	NA	CSVGTPRRNERYF	TGCAGCGTTGGCACGCCTCGTCGGAACGAGCGGTACTTC
TRBV12-3/TRBV12-4	13	NA	TRBJ1-2	NA	CASSRNPGYGYTF	TGTGCCAGCAGTCGAAACCCCGGGTATGGCTACACCTTC
TRBV5-1	15	NA	TRBJ1-3	NA	CASSLDGLSGNTIYF	TGCGCCAGCAGCTTGGACGGTCTCTCTGGAAACACCATATATTTT